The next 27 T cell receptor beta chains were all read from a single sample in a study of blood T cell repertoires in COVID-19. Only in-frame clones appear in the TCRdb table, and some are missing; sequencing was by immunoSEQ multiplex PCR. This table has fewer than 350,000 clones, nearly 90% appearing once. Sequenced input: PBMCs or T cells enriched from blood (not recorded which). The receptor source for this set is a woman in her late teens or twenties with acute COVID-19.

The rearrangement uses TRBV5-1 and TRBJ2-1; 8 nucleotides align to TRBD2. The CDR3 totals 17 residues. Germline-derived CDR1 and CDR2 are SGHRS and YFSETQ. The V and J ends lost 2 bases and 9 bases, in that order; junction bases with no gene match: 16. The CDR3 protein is CASSLRVYGTSASEQFF. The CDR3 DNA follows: TGCGCCAGCAGCTTAAGAGTTTACGGGACTAGTGCCAGTGAGCAGTTCTTC. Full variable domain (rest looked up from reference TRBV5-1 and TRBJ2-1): KAGVTQTPRYLIKTRGQQVTLSCSPISGHRSVSWYQQTPGQGLQFLFEYFSETQRNKGNFPGRFSGRQFSNSRSEMNVSTLELGDSALYLCASSLRVYGTSASEQFFGPGTRLTVL.

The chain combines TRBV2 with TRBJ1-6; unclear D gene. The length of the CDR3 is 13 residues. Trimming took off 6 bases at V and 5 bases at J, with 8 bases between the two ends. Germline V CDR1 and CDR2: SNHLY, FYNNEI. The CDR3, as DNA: TGTGCCAGCAGGTTGGCAGATAATTCACCCCTCCACTTT. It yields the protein CASRLADNSPLHF.

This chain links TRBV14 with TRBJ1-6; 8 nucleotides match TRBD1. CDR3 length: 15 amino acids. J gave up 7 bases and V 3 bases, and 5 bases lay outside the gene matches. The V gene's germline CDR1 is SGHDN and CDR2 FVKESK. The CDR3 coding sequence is TGTGCCAGCAGCCAGTCCCAGGGGGCGAATTCACCCCTCCACTTT. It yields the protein CASSQSQGANSPLHF.

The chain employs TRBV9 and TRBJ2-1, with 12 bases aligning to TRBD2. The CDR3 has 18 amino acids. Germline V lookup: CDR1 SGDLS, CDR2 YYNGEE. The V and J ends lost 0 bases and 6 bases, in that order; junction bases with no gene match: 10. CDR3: CASSVASVELAGGNEQFF. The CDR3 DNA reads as TGTGCCAGCAGCGTAGCTTCGGTCGAACTAGCGGGAGGCAATGAGCAGTTCTTC.

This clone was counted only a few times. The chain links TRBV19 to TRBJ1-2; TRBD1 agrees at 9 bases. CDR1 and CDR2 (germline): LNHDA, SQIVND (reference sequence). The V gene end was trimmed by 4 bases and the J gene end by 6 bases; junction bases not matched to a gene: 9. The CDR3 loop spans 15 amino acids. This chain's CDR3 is CASSTRDRESDGYTF. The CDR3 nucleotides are TGTGCCAGTAGTACCCGGGACAGGGAGTCGGATGGCTACACCTTC.

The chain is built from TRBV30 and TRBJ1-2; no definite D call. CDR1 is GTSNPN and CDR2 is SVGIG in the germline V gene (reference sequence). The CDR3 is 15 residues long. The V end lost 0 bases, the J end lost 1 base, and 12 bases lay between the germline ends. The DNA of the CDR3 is TGTGCCTGGAGTGTTATCGAGAGAGTTAACTATGGCTACACCTTC. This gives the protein CAWSVIERVNYGYTF.

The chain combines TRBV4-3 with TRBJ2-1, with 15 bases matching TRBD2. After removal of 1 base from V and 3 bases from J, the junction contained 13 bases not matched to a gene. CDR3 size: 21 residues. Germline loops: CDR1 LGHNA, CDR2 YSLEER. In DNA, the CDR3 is TGCGCCAGCAGCCAAGGAATCCGGGGACTAGCGGGAGGAGGGGACTACAATGAGCAGTTCTTC. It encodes CASSQGIRGLAGGGDYNEQFF.

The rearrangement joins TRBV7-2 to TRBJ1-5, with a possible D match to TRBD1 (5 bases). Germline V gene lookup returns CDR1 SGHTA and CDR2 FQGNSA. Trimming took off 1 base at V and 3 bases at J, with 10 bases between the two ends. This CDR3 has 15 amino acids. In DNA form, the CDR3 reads TGTGCCAGCAGCTTAGGGGCGGGGGACAATCAGCCCCAGCATTTT. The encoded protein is CASSLGAGDNQPQHF.

Here the CDR3 reads CASSVLTSGRENEQFF. Written as DNA, the CDR3 is TGTGCCAGCAGCGTACTGACTAGCGGGAGGGAGAATGAGCAGTTCTTC. V and J are TRBV7-2 and TRBJ2-1, with 14 bases aligning to TRBD2. Germline CDR1 SGHTA, CDR2 FQGNSA. The CDR3 length is 16 residues. V shed 5 bases and J 7 bases; nucleotides not matched to a gene: 7.

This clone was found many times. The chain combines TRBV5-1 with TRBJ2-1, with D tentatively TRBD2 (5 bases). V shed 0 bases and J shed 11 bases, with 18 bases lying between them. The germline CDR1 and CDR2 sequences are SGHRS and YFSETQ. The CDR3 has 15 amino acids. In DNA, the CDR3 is TGCGCCAGCAGCTTGGGGACTGAACGATCCGGGCAGCAGTTCTTC. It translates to CASSLGTERSGQQFF.

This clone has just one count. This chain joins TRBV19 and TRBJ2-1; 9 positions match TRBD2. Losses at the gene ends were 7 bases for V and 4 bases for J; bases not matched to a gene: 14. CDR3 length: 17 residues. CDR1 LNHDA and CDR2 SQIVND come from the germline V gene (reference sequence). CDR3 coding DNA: TGTGCCAGTAATGCTGGCCTAGCGGGAAAAGGTTACAATGAGCAGTTCTTC. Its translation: CASNAGLAGKGYNEQFF.

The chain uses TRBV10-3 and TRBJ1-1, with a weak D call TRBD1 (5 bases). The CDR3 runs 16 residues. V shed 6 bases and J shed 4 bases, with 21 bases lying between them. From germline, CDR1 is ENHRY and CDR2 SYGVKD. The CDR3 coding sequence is TGTGCCATCAGGGCCAACGGGGGGAAGAGGGGCACTGAAGCTTTCTTT. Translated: CAIRANGGKRGTEAFF.

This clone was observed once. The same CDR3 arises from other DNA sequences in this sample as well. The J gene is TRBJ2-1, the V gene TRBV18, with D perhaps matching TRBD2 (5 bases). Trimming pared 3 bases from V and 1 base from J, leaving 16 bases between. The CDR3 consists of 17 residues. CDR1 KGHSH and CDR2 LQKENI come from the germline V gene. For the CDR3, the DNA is TGTGCCAGCTCACCGAGAGGGCTCGCGGTATCCTACAATGAGCAGTTCTTC. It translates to CASSPRGLAVSYNEQFF.

CDR3 sequence reads: CASSPRLAGGTLADTQYF. As DNA, the CDR3 is TGTGCCAGCAGCCCACGACTAGCGGGAGGCACGCTAGCAGATACGCAGTATTTT. The J gene is TRBJ2-3, the V gene TRBV7-2, with TRBD2 matching 13 bases. V gave up 5 bases and J gave up 4 bases; unmatched junction bases: 12. Germline CDR1 reads SGHTA; CDR2 reads FQGNSA. The CDR3 contains 18 residues.

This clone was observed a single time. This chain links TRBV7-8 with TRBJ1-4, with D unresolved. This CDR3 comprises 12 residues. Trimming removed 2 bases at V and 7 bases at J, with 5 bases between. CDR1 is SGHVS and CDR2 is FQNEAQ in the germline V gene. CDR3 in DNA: TGTGCCAGCAGCTTACCGAGTGAAAAACTGTTTTTT. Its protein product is CASSLPSEKLFF.

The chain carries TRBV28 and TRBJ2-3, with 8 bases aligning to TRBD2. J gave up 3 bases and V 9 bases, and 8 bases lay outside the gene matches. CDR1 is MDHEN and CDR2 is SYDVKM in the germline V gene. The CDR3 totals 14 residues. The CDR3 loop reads CASAGTSRTDTQYF. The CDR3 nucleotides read TGTGCCAGTGCCGGGACTAGTAGGACAGATACGCAGTATTTT.

The CDR3 sequence: CASSRGSGLFF. CDR3 DNA: TGTGCCAGCAGCAGGGGTAGTGGACTGTTTTTT. The V call is TRBV3-1 (or the pseudogene TRBV3-2), the J call TRBJ1-4, with D tentatively TRBD1 (5 bases). Germline CDR1 and CDR2: LGHDT and YNNKEL (reference sequence). This CDR3 is built from 11 residues. The ends were cut back, 5 bases at V and 13 bases at J, with 11 bases in the middle.

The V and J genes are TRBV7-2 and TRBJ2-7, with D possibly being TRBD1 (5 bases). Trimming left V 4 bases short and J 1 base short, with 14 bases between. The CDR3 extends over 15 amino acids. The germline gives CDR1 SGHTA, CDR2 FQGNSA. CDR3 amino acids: CASSSRLTGSYEQYF. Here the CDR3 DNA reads TGTGCCAGCAGCTCCCGACTTACAGGTTCCTACGAGCAGTACTTC.

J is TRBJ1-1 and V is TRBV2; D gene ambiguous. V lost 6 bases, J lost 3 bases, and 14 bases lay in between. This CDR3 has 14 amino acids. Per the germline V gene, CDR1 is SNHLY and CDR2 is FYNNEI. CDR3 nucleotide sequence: TGTGCCAGCAGGATTGGCCAGAGGGACACTGAAGCTTTCTTT. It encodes CASRIGQRDTEAFF.

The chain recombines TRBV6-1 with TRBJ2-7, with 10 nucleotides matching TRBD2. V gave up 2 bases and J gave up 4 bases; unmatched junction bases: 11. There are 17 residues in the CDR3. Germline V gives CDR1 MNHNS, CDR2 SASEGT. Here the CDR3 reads CASSERASGSLPYEQYF. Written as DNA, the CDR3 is TGTGCCAGCAGTGAAAGGGCTAGCGGGAGTCTCCCATACGAGCAGTACTTC.

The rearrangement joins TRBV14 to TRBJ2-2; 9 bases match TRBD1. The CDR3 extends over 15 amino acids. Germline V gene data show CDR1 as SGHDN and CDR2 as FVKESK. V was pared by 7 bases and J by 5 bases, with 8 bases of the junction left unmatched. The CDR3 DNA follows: TGTGCCAGCACTTATGGGACAGGGAGTACCGGGGAGCTGTTTTTT. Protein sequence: CASTYGTGSTGELFF.

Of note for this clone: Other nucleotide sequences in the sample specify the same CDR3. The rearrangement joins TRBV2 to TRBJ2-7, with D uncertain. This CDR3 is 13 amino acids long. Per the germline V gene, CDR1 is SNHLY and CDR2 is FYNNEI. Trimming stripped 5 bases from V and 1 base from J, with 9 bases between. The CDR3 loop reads CASSLSGSYEQYF. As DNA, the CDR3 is TGTGCCAGCAGTTTATCGGGTTCCTACGAGCAGTACTTC.

The DNA for the CDR3 is TGTGCCAGCAGCCGAAACCTAGGGACTAGCGGACAAGAGACCCAGTACTTC. The encoded protein is CASSRNLGTSGQETQYF. The chain couples TRBV4-2 to TRBJ2-5, with 11 positions matching TRBD2. J gave up 2 bases and V 4 bases, and 9 bases lay outside the gene matches. Germline V gene data show CDR1 as LGHNA and CDR2 as YNFKEQ. The CDR3 spans 17 residues.

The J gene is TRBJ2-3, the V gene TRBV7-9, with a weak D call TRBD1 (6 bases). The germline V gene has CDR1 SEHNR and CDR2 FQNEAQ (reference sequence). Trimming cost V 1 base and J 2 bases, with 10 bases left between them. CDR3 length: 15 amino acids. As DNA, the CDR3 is TGTGCCAGCAGCTTAGTCTCAGGGGCCACAGATACGCAGTATTTT. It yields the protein CASSLVSGATDTQYF.

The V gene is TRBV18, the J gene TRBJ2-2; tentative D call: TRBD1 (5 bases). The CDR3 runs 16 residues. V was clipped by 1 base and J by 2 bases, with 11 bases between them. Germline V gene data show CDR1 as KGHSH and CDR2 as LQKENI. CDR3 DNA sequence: TGTGCCAGCTCACCACGGGTAGGGGCTAACACCGGGGAGCTGTTTTTT. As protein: CASSPRVGANTGELFF.

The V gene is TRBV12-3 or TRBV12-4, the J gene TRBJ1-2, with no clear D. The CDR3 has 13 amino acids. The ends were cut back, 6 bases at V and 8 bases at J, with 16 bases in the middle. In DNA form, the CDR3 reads TGTGCCAGCAGGCTCAGCGGGATACAAGGCTACACCTTC. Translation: CASRLSGIQGYTF.

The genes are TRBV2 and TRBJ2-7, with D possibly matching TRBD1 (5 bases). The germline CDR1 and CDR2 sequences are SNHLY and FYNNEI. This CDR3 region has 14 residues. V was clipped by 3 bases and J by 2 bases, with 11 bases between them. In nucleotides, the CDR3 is TGTGCCAGCAGTGAGTCCAGGGCGCCCTACGAGCAGTACTTC. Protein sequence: CASSESRAPYEQYF. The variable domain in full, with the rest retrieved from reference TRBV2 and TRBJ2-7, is EPEVTQTPSHQVTQMGQEVILRCVPISNHLYFYWYRQILGQKVEFLVSFYNNEISEKSEIFDDQFSVERPDGSNFTLKIRSTKLEDSAMYFCASSESRAPYEQYFGPGTRLTVT.